Listed below are T cell receptor beta chains from one sample, sequenced in a study of T-cell memory formation after mild COVID-19. TCRdb reprocessed the 5' RACE reads via MiXCR and lists one record per CDR3 protein. This sample has just over 150,000 distinct CDR3 sequences, with 30% to 35% found just once. Specimen: PBMCs or a T cell subset sorted from them (not recorded which). Source of these receptors: an adult woman who had mild COVID-19 (a few samples of this study predate the infection). Cell type and time point are not known. Each CDR3 is given with its conserved first and last residue. The D gene is left open where the match is weak. Clone size is stated in some rows and not others, as once, few, many or a class when expanded.

TRBV12-3/TRBV12-4	NA	TRBJ2-1	NA	CASSFEGGSEQFF	TGTGCCAGCAGTTTTGAAGGGGGTAGTGAGCAGTTCTTC
TRBV7-2	NA	TRBJ2-5	NA	CASSQWGAKETQYF	TGTGCCAGCAGCCAATGGGGGGCGAAAGAGACCCAGTACTTC
TRBV7-6	NA	TRBJ1-1	TRBD1	CASSLPGQGSNTEAFF	TGTGCCAGCAGCTTACCGGGACAGGGGTCGAACACTGAAGCTTTCTTT
TRBV12-3/TRBV12-4	few	TRBJ2-7	NA	CASSFQGSGEQYF	TGTGCCAGCAGTTTTCAGGGGTCGGGGGAGCAGTACTTC
TRBV20-1	few	TRBJ1-2	NA	CSARDKSAGSFYGYTF	TGCAGTGCTAGAGATAAATCGGCAGGTAGTTTTTATGGCTACACCTTC
TRBV20-1	few	TRBJ2-1	NA	CSATLSYNEQFF	TGCAGTGCTACATTGTCCTACAATGAGCAGTTCTTC
TRBV7-2	few	TRBJ2-7	TRBD2	CASSAGGSGWPAYEQYF	TGTGCCAGCAGCGCAGGAGGTAGCGGGTGGCCGGCCTACGAGCAGTACTTC
TRBV6-6	few	TRBJ2-7	NA	CASSYSDSQHYEQYF	TGTGCCAGCAGTTACTCAGACAGTCAGCACTACGAGCAGTACTTC
TRBV2	few	TRBJ2-7	TRBD2	CASSEETSGIYSYEQYF	TGTGCCAGCAGTGAAGAGACTAGCGGGATCTACTCCTACGAGCAGTACTTC
TRBV28	NA	TRBJ2-5	NA	CASSLYLGSWETQYF	TGTGCCAGCAGTTTATATCTCGGGAGTTGGGAGACCCAGTACTTC
TRBV24-1	NA	TRBJ2-7	NA	CATSWQWTSYEQYF	TGTGCCACCAGTTGGCAGTGGACCTCCTACGAGCAGTACTTC
TRBV12-3/TRBV12-4	NA	TRBJ2-3	NA	CASSRGAQGDTQYF	TGTGCCAGCAGTCGGGGGGCGCAGGGAGATACGCAGTATTTT
TRBV7-9	NA	TRBJ1-6	NA	CASSSRQVNSPLHF	TGTGCCAGCAGCTCTCGACAGGTTAATTCACCCCTCCACTTT
TRBV27	NA	TRBJ2-5	NA	CASSIRTDYLTQYF	TGTGCCAGCAGCATCAGGACAGACTATCTGACCCAGTACTTC
TRBV7-9	NA	TRBJ2-1	TRBD1	CASTLLGTGVRDNEQFF	TGTGCCAGCACCTTACTGGGCACAGGGGTGAGGGACAATGAGCAGTTCTTC
TRBV9	NA	TRBJ2-5	NA	CASSVGTGVQETQYF	TGTGCCAGCAGCGTAGGAACAGGCGTCCAAGAGACCCAGTACTTC
TRBV27	few	TRBJ2-4	TRBD1	CASRATGGVGNIQYF	TGTGCCAGCAGGGCTACAGGGGGCGTAGGGAACATTCAGTACTTC
TRBV5-1	NA	TRBJ1-1	NA	CASSLVGGSNTEAFF	TGCGCCAGCAGCTTGGTGGGGGGTTCGAACACTGAAGCTTTCTTT
TRBV19	once	TRBJ1-4	NA	CASRQVATNEKLFF	TGTGCCAGTAGGCAAGTTGCAACTAATGAAAAACTGTTTTTT
TRBV5-1	few	TRBJ2-7	TRBD1	CASSTGQGVATYEQYF	TGCGCCAGCAGCACCGGACAGGGGGTAGCAACCTACGAGCAGTACTTC
TRBV9	few	TRBJ1-1	NA	CASSVGGDTEAFF	TGTGCCAGCAGCGTAGGGGGGGACACTGAAGCTTTCTTT
TRBV12-3/TRBV12-4	few	TRBJ2-1	TRBD2	CASSSLRDYFVGEQFF	TGTGCCAGCAGTTCCCTCCGGGACTACTTCGTCGGGGAGCAGTTCTTC
TRBV6-1	NA	TRBJ2-5	TRBD1	CASRPTGAPRETQYF	TGTGCCAGCAGACCTACAGGGGCCCCCCGAGAGACCCAGTACTTC
TRBV12-3/TRBV12-4	NA	TRBJ1-1	TRBD1	CASLLGTGWGTEAFF	TGTGCCAGCCTATTGGGGACAGGGTGGGGGACTGAAGCTTTCTTT
TRBV4-2	NA	TRBJ2-3	TRBD2	CASSPGLAGGPGDTQYF	TGTGCCAGCAGCCCAGGACTAGCGGGGGGGCCAGGAGATACGCAGTATTTT
TRBV18	few	TRBJ2-4	NA	CASSLGMTSGNIQYF	TGTGCCAGCTCACTCGGTATGACCAGTGGAAACATTCAGTACTTC
TRBV12-3/TRBV12-4	NA	TRBJ2-7	TRBD1	CASSYPRDRGSYEQYF	TGTGCCAGCAGTTACCCCCGGGACAGGGGTTCCTACGAGCAGTACTTC
TRBV4-2	once	TRBJ1-5	TRBD1	CASSQTGQGAQPQHF	TGTGCCAGCAGCCAAACCGGACAGGGGGCCCAGCCCCAGCATTTT
TRBV29-1	few	TRBJ1-5	NA	CSASRGGNQPQHF	TGCAGCGCCTCTCGGGGTGGCAATCAGCCCCAGCATTTT
TRBV7-9	NA	TRBJ2-2	NA	CASSEVMAGELFF	TGTGCCAGCAGCGAGGTCATGGCCGGGGAGCTGTTTTTT
TRBV5-4	few	TRBJ1-2	NA	CASSLKGGVGYTF	TGTGCCAGCAGCTTGAAAGGGGGGGTAGGCTACACCTTC